These 27 T cell receptor beta chains came from one sample sequenced in a study of T cells in women clearing cervical HPV infection. Clones were read by immunoSEQ multiplex PCR, and TCRdb kept only the in-frame ones, dropping some. The sample has over 25,000 clones. Input material: blood buffy coat. These receptors were taken from a woman between 18 and 69 years old with a cervical HPV16 infection that either progressed to CIN3+ or cleared (not recorded which).

In the case of this clone: The read terminates 3 residues before the CDR3 end, so the remaining end is supplied by the germline J gene. The chain couples TRBV6-1 to TRBJ2-2; D is possibly TRBD2 (6 bases). The CDR3 has 11 amino acids. Looked up from germline, CDR1 is MNHNS and CDR2 is SASEGT. The sequenced CDR3 bases are TGTGCCAGCAGTGGGGGACTTGAG. It encodes CASSGGLE. The whole CDR3 is CASSGGLELFF.

As to this clone: From the germline J gene comes the end of the CDR3, since the read stops 3 residues before it. The V gene is TRBV30, the J gene TRBJ2-1, with 13 bases identical to TRBD2. CDR1 and CDR2 (germline): GTSNPN, SVGIG (reference sequence). The J segment lost 9 bases and the V segment lost 3 bases, leaving 8 bases of the junction unmatched. The CDR3 sequence is 15 residues long. The chain's CDR3 is CAWRTGLAGVREQFF. CDR3 bases read: TGTGCCTGGAGAACCGGACTAGCGGGAGTTCGTGAG.

A remark on this clone: The observed sequence ends 3 residues before the CDR3 terminus, with the missing tail filled in from the germline J gene. The chain combines TRBV20-1 with TRBJ2-7; TRBD1 agrees at 7 bases. V dropped 3 bases and J dropped 2; count of bases not matched to a gene: 7. There are 14 residues in the CDR3. Per the germline V gene, CDR1 is DFQATT and CDR2 is SNEGSKA (reference sequence). The CDR3 DNA, read in part, is TGCAGTGCTAGTTTCAGGGGGTTAACCTACGAG. Its translation: CSASFRGLTYE. The whole CDR3 is CSASFRGLTYEQYF.

A note on this clone: The read halts 3 residues ahead of the CDR3 end, with the missing end drawn from the germline J gene. The chain combines TRBV2 with TRBJ2-7; D unresolved. The CDR3 sequence is 13 residues long. V dropped 7 bases and J dropped 2 bases, with 12 bases sitting between them. Germline CDR1 reads SNHLY; CDR2 reads FYNNEI. The CDR3 bases that were read are TGTGCCAGCATAACGAGCTTGACCTACGAG. Encoded protein: CASITSLTYE. The CDR3 reads in full as CASITSLTYEQYF.

Points on this clone: From the germline J gene comes the end of the CDR3, since the read stops 3 residues before it. This sequence joins TRBV7-9 and TRBJ2-1; tentatively, D is TRBD2 (6 bases). The CDR3 is made up of 15 amino acids. Germline values: CDR1 SEHNR, CDR2 FQNEAQ (reference sequence). V shed 5 bases and J shed 2 bases, with 13 bases lying between them. The CDR3: CASSPPRGTYNEQFF. Incomplete CDR3 DNA: TGTGCCAGCAGCCCCCCCCGGGGGACCTACAATGAG.

On this clone: The CDR3 goes on 3 residues after the read ends, and that part is filled in from the germline J gene. The V call is TRBV30, the J call TRBJ1-5, with D possibly matching TRBD1 (6 bases). This CDR3 comprises 16 residues. CDR1 GTSNPN and CDR2 SVGIG come from the germline V gene (reference sequence). Trimming shortened V by 2 bases and J by 6 bases, and 20 bases separated the two germline ends. Partial CDR3 DNA: TGTGCCTGGAGTCCCGGAGTCAGGGGATTGGGTCAGCCC. It translates to CAWSPGVRGLGQP. The entire CDR3 protein is CAWSPGVRGLGQPQHF.

Details on this clone: The read terminates 3 residues ahead of where the CDR3 ends, so the germline J gene completes it. This sequence joins TRBV7-8 and TRBJ1-1, with a possible D match to TRBD1 (5 bases). Germline-derived CDR1 and CDR2 are SGHVS and FQNEAQ. Trimming shortened V by 5 bases and J by 6 bases, and 13 bases separated the two germline ends. This CDR3 is built from 13 residues. CDR3 DNA (partial): TGTGCCAGCAGCCTCCGGAGGGGCGCTGAA. Protein sequence: CASSLRRGAE. From start to end, the CDR3 is CASSLRRGAEAFF.

Considering frequency, this clone is medium-sized. The CDR3 bases that were read are TGCAGCGTTCTTCCACCACAGTCCTACGAG. The encoded protein is CSVLPPQSYE. The full CDR3 is CSVLPPQSYEQYF. This chain joins TRBV29-1 and TRBJ2-7; D not resolved. The missing CDR3 end, 3 residues past where the read stops, is filled in from the germline J gene. This CDR3 comprises 13 residues. V gave up 5 bases and J gave up 1 base, with 12 bases separating them. Germline CDR1 SQVTM, CDR2 ANQGSEA.

Points on this clone: With the read ending 3 residues before the CDR3 end, the germline J gene is used to fill in that end. The rearrangement links TRBV16 to TRBJ1-1; D is uncertain. CDR1 and CDR2 from the germline V gene are KGHSY and FQNENV. Trimming stripped 5 bases from V and 3 bases from J, with 19 bases between. The CDR3 length is 16 residues. Partial CDR3 DNA: TGTGCCAGCAGCAAGGTCGGAGGGTTAGCGGACACTGAA. It specifies CASSKVGGLADTE. From start to end, the CDR3 is CASSKVGGLADTEAFF.

To note about this clone: The read gets to within 3 residues of the CDR3 end, and the germline J gene fills in the rest. The chain employs TRBV5-1 and TRBJ2-2, with D tentatively TRBD1 (5 bases). Germline CDR1 and CDR2: SGHRS and YFSETQ. This CDR3 comprises 14 residues. The part of the CDR3 DNA that was read is TGCGCCAGCAGCTTGGGGCAGGGTCCTTCACCG. Protein product: CASSLGQGPSP. The CDR3 reads in full as CASSLGQGPSPLFF.

In the case of this clone: The sequenced fragment ends 3 residues before the CDR3 boundary, so the rest is inferred from the germline J gene. This sequence joins TRBV7-9 and TRBJ1-5; TRBD1 might be the D (5 bases). Trimming cost V 5 bases and J 0 bases, with 11 bases left between them. The CDR3 is 15 amino acids. Germline assignment: CDR1 SEHNR and CDR2 FQNEAQ (reference sequence). CDR3 bases read: TGTGCCAGCAGCCCTGGCAGGGATAGCAATCAGCCC. This sequence encodes CASSPGRDSNQP. In full, the CDR3 reads CASSPGRDSNQPQHF.

A remark on this clone: The read finishes 3 residues shy of the CDR3 end, and the germline J gene is used to complete it. The chain recombines TRBV7-6 with TRBJ2-2; possibly TRBD1 for D (5 bases). CDR3 length: 13 residues. The V gene's germline CDR1 is SGHVS and CDR2 FNYEAQ. The DNA read from the CDR3 is TGTGCCAGCAGCCCTGCCGAAGGGGAAAAG. Translating it yields CASSPAEGEK. The whole CDR3 sequence reads CASSPAEGEKLFF.

Of note for this clone: The sequence runs out 3 residues before the end of the CDR3; the remainder is reconstructed from the germline J gene. The J gene is TRBJ2-4, the V gene TRBV7-8, with 8 positions matching TRBD1. The CDR3 loop spans 15 amino acids. With V trimmed by 4 bases and J by 5 bases, 7 bases remained unmatched. In germline, CDR1 is SGHVS, CDR2 FQNEAQ. The CDR3 bases that were read are TGTGCCAGCAGCTCCGTACAGGGGGTGGAAAACATT. It encodes CASSSVQGVENI. The full CDR3 protein is CASSSVQGVENIQYF.

Remarks on this clone: The CDR3 end lies 3 residues beyond the end of the read and is filled in from the germline J gene. The chain uses TRBV29-1 and TRBJ1-1; D is possibly TRBD1 (6 bases). Germline V CDR1 and CDR2: SQVTM, ANQGSEA. V lost 8 bases to trimming and J lost 3 bases, with 16 bases between them. The CDR3 extends over 13 amino acids. The chain's CDR3 is CSTMGQIYTEAFF. The sequenced CDR3 bases are TGCAGCACGATGGGACAAATCTACACTGAA.

About this clone itself: The observed sequence ends 3 residues before the CDR3 terminus, with the missing tail filled in from the germline J gene. This rearrangement joins TRBV7-3 to TRBJ1-2, with D possibly matching TRBD1 (6 bases). Between the trimmed V and J ends, which lost 5 bases and 7 bases, there was a span of 20 bases. The CDR3 loop spans 15 amino acids. CDR1 is SGHTA and CDR2 is FQGTGA in the germline V gene. The CDR3 bases that were read are TGTGCCAGCAGCCCCGCAGGGGTCAAAATGGGTGGC. Translating it yields CASSPAGVKMGG. The full CDR3 sequence reads CASSPAGVKMGGYTF. Looking up the rest from reference TRBV7-3 and TRBJ1-2 gives the full variable domain: GAGVSQTPSNKVTEKGKYVELRCDPISGHTALYWYRQSLGQGPEFLIYFQGTGAADDSGLPNDRFFAVRPEGSVSTLKIQRTERGDSAVYLCASSPAGVKMGGYTFGSGTRLTVV.

Note on this clone: With the read ending 3 residues before the CDR3 end, the germline J gene is used to fill in that end. The chain is built from TRBV20-1 and TRBJ2-7; 9 positions match TRBD1. This CDR3 contains 14 residues. CDR1 DFQATT and CDR2 SNEGSKA come from the germline V gene (reference sequence). With V trimmed by 3 bases and J by 3 bases, 6 bases remained unmatched. CDR3: CSASTGTGNYEQYF. CDR3 DNA (partial): TGCAGTGCTAGTACGGGGACAGGGAACTACGAG.

Comment on this clone: The read ends 3 residues before the CDR3 terminus; that terminus is restored from the germline J gene. The rearrangement joins TRBV5-6 to TRBJ2-5, with 9 bases lining up with TRBD2. The V segment lost 2 bases and the J segment 0 bases; nucleotides outside the gene matches: 2. The CDR3 totals 15 residues. In germline, CDR1 is SGHDT, CDR2 YYEEEE. CDR3 DNA, as far as it was read: TGTGCCAGCAGCTTACTAGCGGGCCACCAAGAGACC. It codes for CASSLLAGHQET. The whole CDR3 is CASSLLAGHQETQYF.

About this clone itself: The read gets to within 3 residues of the CDR3 end, and the germline J gene fills in the rest. This chain uses TRBV18 with TRBJ1-6, with D possibly TRBD1 on 5 matching bases. CDR1 is KGHSH, CDR2 LQKENI, per germline. The length of the CDR3 is 15 residues. V shed 6 bases and J shed 10 bases, with 19 bases lying between them. CDR3 amino acids: CASSREGGARSPLHF. The sequenced part of the CDR3 DNA is TGTGCCAGCTCCCGAGAAGGTGGGGCGCGGTCACCC.

As to this clone: The missing CDR3 end, 3 residues past where the read stops, is filled in from the germline J gene. The V and J genes are TRBV2 and TRBJ2-1, with 12 bases lining up with TRBD2. The CDR3 length is 16 residues. CDR1 and CDR2 from the germline V gene are SNHLY and FYNNEI. With V trimmed by 6 bases and J by 9 bases, 12 bases remained unmatched. The CDR3 spells CASRGLRLAGAGEQFF. The CDR3 DNA, read in part, is TGTGCCAGCAGAGGACTTCGACTAGCGGGAGCGGGTGAG.

About this clone: The read halts 3 residues ahead of the CDR3 end, with the missing end drawn from the germline J gene. The rearrangement links TRBV30 to TRBJ2-1; 7 nucleotides match TRBD1. The J segment lost 8 bases and the V segment lost 5 bases, leaving 6 bases of the junction unmatched. The germline CDR1 and CDR2 sequences are GTSNPN and SVGIG (reference sequence). This CDR3 region has 12 residues. CDR3 bases read: TGTGCCTGGCTCCGGGACAGCCATGAG. Protein sequence: CAWLRDSHE. The complete CDR3 sequence is CAWLRDSHEQFF. The full variable domain, its missing parts supplied by reference TRBV30 and TRBJ2-1, is SQTIHQWPATLVQPVGSPLSLECTVEGTSNPNLYWYRQAAGRGLQLLFYSVGIGQISSEVPQNLSASRPQDRQFILSSKKLLLSDSGFYLCAWLRDSHEQFFGPGTRLTVL.

A note on this clone: The read ends 3 residues before the CDR3 terminus; that terminus is restored from the germline J gene. The rearrangement uses TRBV7-9 and TRBJ2-5, with TRBD2 as a possible D gene (6 bases). CDR3 size: 13 residues. V lost 5 bases, J lost 6 bases, and 13 bases lay in between. CDR1 is SEHNR, CDR2 FQNEAQ, per germline (reference sequence). The part of the CDR3 DNA that was read is TGTGCCAGCAGCCGACTAGAGTCGCAGACC. Encoded protein: CASSRLESQT. The CDR3 in its entirety is CASSRLESQTQYF. Drawing the rest from reference TRBV7-9 and TRBJ2-5, the complete variable domain is DTGVSQNPRHKITKRGQNVTFRCDPISEHNRLYWYRQTLGQGPEFLTYFQNEAQLEKSRLLSDRFSAERPKGSFSTLEIQRTEQGDSAMYLCASSRLESQTQYFGPGTRLLVL.

As regards this clone: The CDR3 end lies 3 residues beyond the end of the read and is filled in from the germline J gene. The chain carries TRBV7-9 and TRBJ1-4; TRBD1 is a possible D gene (6 bases). Between the trimmed V and J ends, which lost 5 bases and 5 bases, there was a span of 15 bases. CDR1 and CDR2 from the germline V gene are SEHNR and FQNEAQ (reference sequence). CDR3 size: 15 residues. CDR3 residues: CASSAKQGPNEKLFF. The sequenced part of the CDR3 DNA is TGTGCCAGCAGCGCTAAACAGGGTCCCAATGAAAAA.

Details on this clone: Sequencing ends 3 residues short of the CDR3 end; the germline J gene provides the rest. This chain uses TRBV9 with TRBJ2-3; a weak D match, TRBD2 (6 bases). V lost 5 bases to trimming and J lost 3 bases, with 13 bases between them. Per the germline V gene, CDR1 is SGDLS and CDR2 is YYNGEE. This CDR3 contains 14 residues. The sequenced CDR3 bases are TGTGCCAGCAGAAGGGACTGGAGTACAGATACG. Encoded protein: CASRRDWSTDT. In full, the CDR3 is CASRRDWSTDTQYF.

A note on this clone: The read finishes 3 residues shy of the CDR3 end, and the germline J gene is used to complete it. The rearrangement joins TRBV28 to TRBJ2-7; TRBD2 matches at 11 bases. The CDR3 spans 14 residues. CDR1 MDHEN and CDR2 SYDVKM come from the germline V gene. The ends lost 6 bases at V and 2 bases at J; junction bases unmatched: 3. The sequenced part of the CDR3 DNA is TGTGCCAGCAGCCCGGGACTAGCGGCCTACGAG. As protein: CASSPGLAAYE. The complete CDR3 sequence is CASSPGLAAYEQYF.

About this clone: From the germline J gene comes the end of the CDR3, since the read stops 3 residues before it. The chain links TRBV19 to TRBJ1-1, with D perhaps TRBD1 (6 bases). Trimming removed 10 bases from V and 0 bases from J, with 15 bases in between. CDR3 length: 14 amino acids. Germline-derived CDR1 and CDR2 are LNHDA and SQIVND (reference sequence). CDR3 DNA, as far as it was read: TGTGCCACCTCGTGGGGGCTTTTGAACACTGAA. This translates into CATSWGLLNTE. The complete CDR3 protein is CATSWGLLNTEAFF.

With regard to this clone: The read finishes 3 residues shy of the CDR3 end, and the germline J gene is used to complete it. The chain employs TRBV29-1 and TRBJ2-1; 8 bases are shared with TRBD2. Germline loops: CDR1 SQVTM, CDR2 ANQGSEA. Germline trimming cut 4 bases from V and 4 bases from J; bases unmatched to any gene: 6. The length of the CDR3 is 14 residues. CDR3 protein: CSVVSSGLYNEQFF. CDR3 DNA, as far as it was read: TGCAGCGTTGTTTCTAGCGGGTTGTACAATGAG.

As regards this clone: The read is 3 residues too short to cover the CDR3 end, so that end is filled in from the germline J gene. V is TRBV13 and J is TRBJ2-7; the D gene is possibly TRBD1 (6 bases). Trimming pared 2 bases from V and 2 bases from J, leaving 10 bases between. The CDR3 runs 14 residues. Germline CDR1 PRHDT, CDR2 FYEKMQ (reference sequence). The chain's CDR3 is CASSLSRTAYEQYF. The covered CDR3 bases are TGTGCCAGCAGCTTATCCCGGACAGCCTACGAG. Full variable domain (remainder filled in from reference TRBV13 and TRBJ2-7): AAGVIQSPRHLIKEKRETATLKCYPIPRHDTVYWYQQGPGQDPQFLISFYEKMQSDKGSIPDRFSAQQFSDYHSELNMSSLELGDSALYFCASSLSRTAYEQYFGPGTRLTVT.